Listed below are T cell receptor beta chains from one sample, sequenced in a study of radiotherapy plus CTLA-4 blockade in lung cancer. The data were produced by immunoSEQ multiplex PCR, yet TCRdb's version contains in-frame clones alone and is incomplete. The table has about 87,000 clones, 70% to 90% seen once. The sample in question was peripheral blood, obtained from a patient treated with radiotherapy plus ipilimumab. These receptors were taken from a human donor with non-small cell lung cancer that progressed on radiotherapy plus ipilimumab. The CDR3 runs from the conserved cysteine through the conserved F or W. A D gene is named only where the DNA matches it firmly.

j_call d_call v_call cdr3_aa cdr3_nt
TRBJ2-7 - TRBV7-6 CASSFGRQTEQYF TGTGCCAGCAGCTTCGGGCGACAAACCGAGCAGTACTTC
TRBJ2-2 - TRBV4-2 CASSQAQTTGELFF TGTGCCAGCAGCCAGGCCCAGACCACCGGGGAGCTGTTTTTT
TRBJ1-4 TRBD1 TRBV10-3 CATGTGNEKLFF TGTGCCACCGGGACAGGGAATGAAAAACTGTTTTTT
TRBJ2-7 TRBD2 TRBV4-1 CASRLGLAGGEQYF TGCGCCAGCAGACTGGGACTAGCGGGAGGCGAGCAGTACTTC
TRBJ1-6 - TRBV5-1 CASSLTLSTVSSANSPLHF TGCGCCAGCAGCCTGACGCTTTCGACAGTCAGCTCGGCCAATTCACCCCTCCACTTT
TRBJ1-5 - TRBV30 CAWTPGGMNQPQHF TGTGCCTGGACCCCCGGGGGTATGAATCAGCCCCAGCATTTT
TRBJ2-7 - TRBV4-1 CASSQVGASEQYF TGCGCCAGCAGCCAAGTAGGCGCTTCCGAGCAGTACTTC
TRBJ2-7 TRBD2 TRBV4-3 CASSRQLAGGSYEQYF TGCGCCAGCAGCCGTCAACTAGCGGGGGGTTCCTACGAGCAGTACTTC
TRBJ2-1 TRBD1 TRBV28 CASSLPGTGEGGQFF TGTGCCAGCAGTTTACCGGGGACAGGGGAAGGAGGGCAGTTCTTC
TRBJ2-1 TRBD2 TRBV27 CASSLTSGRASTYNEQFF TGTGCCAGCAGTTTGACTAGCGGGAGGGCCTCCACCTACAATGAGCAGTTCTTC
TRBJ2-5 - TRBV7-8 CASSLVERTQYF TGTGCCAGCAGCTTAGTGGAGAGAACCCAGTACTTC